These 7 T cell receptor beta chains were sequenced from one sample in a study of OX40 agonist ivuxolimab in advanced cancers. Here immunoSEQ multiplex PCR was the method, and the copy in TCRdb shows in-frame clones only, minus some. The sample has around 60,000 clones, around nine tenths seen once. The source was CD4+ or CD8+ T cells sorted from blood, collected in a trial of the OX40 agonist ivuxolimab. These receptors were obtained from an adult with an advanced solid tumor such as melanoma, head and neck, liver or kidney cancer.

The chain couples TRBV19 to TRBJ2-1; 11 bases are shared with TRBD2. With V trimmed by 4 bases and J by 9 bases, 5 bases remained unmatched. Per germline, CDR1 LNHDA and CDR2 SQIVND (reference sequence). This CDR3 comprises 14 residues. The chain's CDR3 is CASSSTSGSSEQFF. The CDR3 region has the DNA TGTGCCAGTAGTAGCACTAGCGGGAGTTCTGAGCAGTTCTTC.

The rearrangement joins TRBV7-9 to TRBJ2-5, with 7 bases that match TRBD1. The J call may be faulty, since TRBJ2-7 better matches the DNA end. Germline V gene sequence: CDR1 SEHNR, CDR2 FQNEAQ (reference sequence). The CDR3 totals 17 residues. The CDR3 region is CASSPQLGQGVYYEQYF. In DNA, the CDR3 is TGTGCCAGCAGCCCTCAATTGGGGCAGGGGGTCTACTACGAGCAGTACTTC.

The chain joins TRBV11-2 to TRBJ2-1, with 13 bases matching TRBD2. The V and J ends lost 5 bases and 7 bases, in that order; junction bases with no gene match: 2. Germline CDR1 is SGHAT and CDR2 is FQNNGV. The CDR3 sequence is 14 residues long. The CDR3 loop is CASSVTSGRNEQFF. In DNA, the CDR3 is TGTGCCAGCAGCGTGACTAGCGGGAGGAATGAGCAGTTCTTC.

The CDR3 nucleotides read TGTGCCAGTAGTATAGATGACAACACTAACTATGGCTACACCTTC. Protein sequence: CASSIDDNTNYGYTF. J is TRBJ1-2 and V is TRBV19, with D uncertain. CDR1 and CDR2 from the germline V gene are LNHDA and SQIVND (reference sequence). This CDR3 is 15 amino acids long. V was trimmed by 0 bases and J by 0 bases, leaving 8 bases between them.

Here the CDR3 DNA reads TGTGCCAGCAGCCCATTGACTAATCCCTACGAGCAGTACTTC. Residues: CASSPLTNPYEQYF. This sequence joins TRBV11-2 and TRBJ2-7, with D possibly TRBD2 on 5 matching bases. Trimming took 5 bases from V and 2 from J, leaving 13 bases between them. The V gene's germline CDR1 is SGHAT and CDR2 FQNNGV. This CDR3 has 14 amino acids.

This chain uses TRBV6-4 with TRBJ1-2; possibly TRBD1 for D (6 bases). V gave up 2 bases and J gave up 7 bases, with 17 bases separating them. CDR1 is MRHNA and CDR2 is SNTAGT in the germline V gene. CDR3 length: 15 residues. CDR3: CASSDRDTGYLGYTF. The DNA of the CDR3 is TGTGCCAGCAGTGACCGGGACACAGGGTATCTTGGCTACACCTTC.

This clone is categorized as large. The rearrangement joins TRBV19 to TRBJ1-1; D not resolved. V dropped 2 bases and J dropped 7 bases, with 8 bases sitting between them. This CDR3 is 12 amino acids long. The V gene's germline CDR1 is LNHDA and CDR2 SQIVND (reference sequence). In nucleotides, the CDR3 is TGTGCCAGTAGTATAATTGGAGGTGAAGCTTTCTTT. Residues: CASSIIGGEAFF.